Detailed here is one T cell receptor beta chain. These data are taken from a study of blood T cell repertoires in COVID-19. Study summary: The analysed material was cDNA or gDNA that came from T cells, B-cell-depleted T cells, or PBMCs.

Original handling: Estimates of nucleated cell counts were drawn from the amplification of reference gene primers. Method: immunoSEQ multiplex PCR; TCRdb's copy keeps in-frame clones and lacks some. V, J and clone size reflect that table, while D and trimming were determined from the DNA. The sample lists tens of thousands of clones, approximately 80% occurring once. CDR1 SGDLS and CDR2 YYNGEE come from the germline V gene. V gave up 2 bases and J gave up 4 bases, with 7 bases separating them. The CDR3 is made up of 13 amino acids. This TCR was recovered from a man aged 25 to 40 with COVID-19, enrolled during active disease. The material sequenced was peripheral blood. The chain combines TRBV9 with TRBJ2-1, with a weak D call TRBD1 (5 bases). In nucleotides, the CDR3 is TGTGCCAGCAGCGTTACAGGTTACAATGAGCAGTTCTTC. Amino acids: CASSVTGYNEQFF.